This T cell receptor beta chain came from a study of blood T cells in healthy people across ages. Total RNA amounts of at least 5.5 micrograms were extracted per sample. This clonotype turned up a few times. Its antigen is undetermined. Findings and limits, study-wide: In older individuals, TCR beta diversity per million T cells was lower, falling roughly linearly with age.

Germline V gives CDR1 KGHSH, CDR2 LQKENI. The V and J ends lost 6 bases and 5 bases respectively, with 13 bases between them. The CDR3 is 14 amino acids. It was with a sample-barcoded 5' primer and a J-beta primer mix that a second PCR of about 6 to 12 cycles was run. TCRdb used MiXCR to reprocess the 5' RACE reads, holding one entry per CDR3 protein. The sample yields about 1.8 million distinct CDR3 sequences, around half seen once. The clonotype was recovered from a woman between 35 and 50 years old in good health. The genes are TRBV18 and TRBJ1-4; no clear D gene. The sequencing input was blood. This chain's CDR3 is CASSPQIPNEKLFF. CDR3 in DNA: TGTGCCAGCTCCCCTCAGATTCCAAATGAAAAACTGTTTTTT.